The 9 T cell receptor beta chains below come from one sample, sequenced in a study of T cells in Graves' hyperthyroidism and ophthalmopathy. Amplified regions were TCR beta CDR3 sequences from RNA transcripts. HTBI primers were the set used in a first-round RT-PCR of the TCR CDR3. A single record per CDR3 protein comes from TCRdb applying MiXCR to the multiplex PCR reads. The table records around 300,000 distinct CDR3 sequences, roughly 19% of them present only once. Sequencing was performed on blood. The origin of the receptors is a man aged 45-60 years with Graves' ophthalmopathy.

This clonotype was seen repeatedly, ten times or more. The genes are TRBV3-1 and TRBJ2-3; the D gene is possibly TRBD2 (5 bases). Per germline, CDR1 LGHDT and CDR2 YNNKEL (reference sequence). CDR3 length: 15 residues. V shed 4 bases and J shed 0 bases, with 11 bases lying between them. The CDR3 DNA reads TGTGCCAGCAGCCTGGAAGGCGGGAGCACAGATACGCAGTATTTT. This gives the protein CASSLEGGSTDTQYF.

This clonotype has a count of ten or more. This chain links TRBV20-1 with TRBJ2-1, with 14 bases lining up with TRBD2. CDR3 length equals 14 residues. CDR1 and CDR2 (germline): DFQATT, SNEGSKA (reference sequence). Losses at the gene ends were 6 bases for V and 8 bases for J; bases not matched to a gene: 6. CDR3 amino acids: CSAQGTSGSYEQFF. For the CDR3, the DNA is TGCAGTGCCCAGGGGACTAGCGGGAGCTATGAGCAGTTCTTC.

The rearrangement joins TRBV3-1 to TRBJ2-5; D not certain. V lost 6 bases and J lost 5, with 16 bases in between. The CDR3 consists of 14 residues. The germline CDR1 and CDR2 sequences are LGHDT and YNNKEL (reference sequence). The CDR3 DNA reads as TGTGCCAGCAGAGACGATCAGGCCGGGGAGACCCAGTACTTC. This codes for CASRDDQAGETQYF.

This clonotype was seen many times. The rearrangement uses TRBV27 and TRBJ1-2; no definite D call. V gave up 7 bases and J gave up 4 bases, with 16 bases separating them. The CDR3 extends over 14 amino acids. Germline CDR1 and CDR2: MNHEY and SMNVEV (reference sequence). The CDR3 coding sequence is TGTGCCAGCACCTCACTGGAGGGCCTCTATGGCTACACCTTC. Translating it yields CASTSLEGLYGYTF.

The chain is built from TRBV9 and TRBJ2-2; D gene ambiguous. V dropped 2 bases and J dropped 0 bases, with 8 bases sitting between them. Germline CDR1 and CDR2: SGDLS and YYNGEE. The CDR3 runs 15 residues. CDR3 sequence (DNA): TGTGCCAGCAGCGTGGCCAACTCGAACACCGGGGAGCTGTTTTTT. It specifies CASSVANSNTGELFF.

In its sample, this clonotype was seen a few times. The chain combines TRBV5-1 with TRBJ2-7, with 7 bases fitting TRBD1. Trimming at V came to 3 bases and at J to 0 bases, leaving 9 bases not matched to a gene. CDR3 size: 16 residues. CDR1 SGHRS and CDR2 YFSETQ come from the germline V gene. CDR3 DNA sequence: TGCGCCAGCAGCTCCAACTCCGGGACAGCCTCCTACGAGCAGTACTTC. This gives the protein CASSSNSGTASYEQYF.

This clonotype was picked up one time. Germline is not matched at one junction end, which may reflect a read error. V usage is TRBV14 and J usage is TRBJ2-1, with 12 bases fitting TRBD2. The CDR3 covers 15 residues. Germline CDR1 is SGHDN and CDR2 is FVKESK. In DNA form, the CDR3 reads TGTACCAGCAGCCCCCGGACTAGCGGGAACAATGAGCAGTTCTTC. Translation gives CTSSPRTSGNNEQFF. Based on the CDR3 plus reference TRBV14 and TRBJ2-1, the full variable domain is EAGVTQFPSHSVIEKGQTVTLRCDPISGHDNLYWYRRVMGKEIKFLLHFVKESKQDESGMPNNRFLAERTGGTYSTLKVQPAELEDSGVYFCTSSPRTSGNNEQFFGPGTRLTVL.

This clonotype was detected only a few times. The chain joins TRBV24-1 to TRBJ1-5; D is possibly TRBD1 (5 bases). The CDR3 length is 14 residues. Germline V lookup: CDR1 KGHDR, CDR2 SFDVKD. Between the trimmed V and J ends, which lost 4 bases and 6 bases, there was a span of 12 bases. This CDR3 is CATSEPGTVQPQHF. In nucleotides, the CDR3 is TGTGCCACCAGTGAACCTGGGACGGTTCAGCCCCAGCATTTT.

This clonotype was counted a few times. The chain couples TRBV12-3 or TRBV12-4 to TRBJ1-2; D remains unclear. V was trimmed by 7 bases and J by 2 bases, leaving 14 bases between them. The CDR3 is 14 amino acids. The CDR3 DNA reads as TGTGCCAGCAAACTCACTGTCGTAAACTATGGCTACACCTTC. Translating it yields CASKLTVVNYGYTF.